What follows is one T cell receptor beta chain and its context. Its antigen remains unidentified. Expressed TCRB transcripts were sequenced after all isolated RNA was converted to cDNA. The data were produced by immunoSEQ multiplex PCR, yet TCRdb's version contains in-frame clones alone and is incomplete. This table holds around 250,000 clones, under 70% found once. These data originate in a study of beta chain features in type 1 diabetes. Overall study: When patients were set against healthy donors, age, gender and cell yields were similar. Study outcomes and limitations: Using cDNA template may skew counts toward highly expressing activated cells. The study found that naive, central memory and Treg TCRB repertoires appeared more similar in patients than in healthy donors.

Using CD45RO/CCR7/CD25/CD127/CD95/CD27, CD4+ naive, central memory, regulatory and stem cell-like memory cells were sorted. Germline V CDR1 and CDR2: SNHLY, FYNNEI. V trimming: 3 bases; J trimming: 1 base; junction bases outside the gene matches: 1. The CDR3 is made up of 16 amino acids. Sample: naive CD4+ T cells from blood. This clonotype was obtained from a man in his thirties or forties in good health. The rearrangement uses TRBV2 and TRBJ2-3; 13 bases fit TRBD2. CDR3 protein: CASSEGLAGRTDTQYF. The DNA of the CDR3 is TGTGCCAGCAGTGAGGGACTAGCGGGACGCACAGATACGCAGTATTTT.